The clone carrying this TCR beta chain was counted a few times. The sample belongs to a study of early T cells in non-severe SARS-CoV-2 infection. In the library, individual cDNA molecules carried attached unique molecular identifiers. TCRdb reprocessed the 5' RACE reads with MiXCR, giving one entry per CDR3 protein. The sample includes about 80,000 distinct CDR3 sequences, about 12% seen only once; the top ten take less than 20%. The CDR3 runs to 14 residues. Germline loops: CDR1 SGHVS, CDR2 FNYEAQ. V was clipped by 3 bases and J by 5 bases; unmatched bases: 7. This clonotype originated in an adult who was a healthcare worker with PCR-confirmed SARS-CoV-2 infection or an uninfected control (not recorded which). The donor label of this sample is uncertain. The gene calls are TRBV7-6 and TRBJ2-7; 7 nucleotides align to TRBD1. Sequencing was performed on whole blood, taken at baseline. The CDR3 bases are TGTGCCAGCAGCTTGGGCTTAACAGGGGACGAGCAGTACTTC. Protein: CASSLGLTGDEQYF.